The TCR beta chain described here comes from a study of T cell repertoires in cytomegalovirus infection. TCRdb called the reads again in MiXCR, with one record for every CDR3 protein. The profile shows around 250,000 distinct CDR3 sequences, over 15% of them singletons. Ten or more counts support this clonotype. Germline trimming cut 5 bases from V and 7 bases from J; bases unmatched to any gene: 10. The CDR3 is 16 amino acids. The specimen was CD8+ T cells from PBMCs. The sequence was obtained from a human donor in good health (CMV status not recorded). Some clones in this sample may be carry-over from other donors' samples. This chain joins TRBV12-3 or TRBV12-4 and TRBJ1-6, with TRBD1 identical over 8 bases. CDR3 nucleotides: TGTGCCAGCAGTAGCCCGGGACAGGCGTTAAATTCACCCCTCCACTTT. Protein sequence: CASSSPGQALNSPLHF.